The subject of this entry is one T cell receptor (beta chain). Its specificity is unknown. This entry is derived from a study of T cell responses to AZD1222 COVID-19 vaccine. Study-wide results and caveats: Baseline testing showed seropositivity in only 6 or 7 AZD1222 recipients. Donors were largely white British and mainly female; clonal diversity was possibly underestimated. Vaccine-associated CD4 TCRs ranged over spike, dominating at 160-218 and 743-854. Spike-specific TCR repertoires showed rising breadth and depth after two AZD1222 doses.

V lost 8 bases, J lost 1 base, and 9 bases lay in between. Germline V gives CDR1 SNHLY, CDR2 FYNNEI. This CDR3 is built from 13 residues. Assay: immunoSEQ multiplex PCR; the TCRdb copy retains only in-frame clones and omits some. The sample comprises about 140,000 clones, roughly 90% of which are singletons, and 1.2% to 1.5% rests with the top ten. The gene calls are TRBV2 and TRBJ1-5, with a weak D call TRBD1 (6 bases). The specimen was peripheral blood, collected on day 0 of AZD1222 vaccination. This clonotype was obtained from an adult in good health. CDR3 DNA: TGTGCCAGCGAAGGGGGGAGCAATCAGCCCCAGCATTTT. Protein: CASEGGSNQPQHF.